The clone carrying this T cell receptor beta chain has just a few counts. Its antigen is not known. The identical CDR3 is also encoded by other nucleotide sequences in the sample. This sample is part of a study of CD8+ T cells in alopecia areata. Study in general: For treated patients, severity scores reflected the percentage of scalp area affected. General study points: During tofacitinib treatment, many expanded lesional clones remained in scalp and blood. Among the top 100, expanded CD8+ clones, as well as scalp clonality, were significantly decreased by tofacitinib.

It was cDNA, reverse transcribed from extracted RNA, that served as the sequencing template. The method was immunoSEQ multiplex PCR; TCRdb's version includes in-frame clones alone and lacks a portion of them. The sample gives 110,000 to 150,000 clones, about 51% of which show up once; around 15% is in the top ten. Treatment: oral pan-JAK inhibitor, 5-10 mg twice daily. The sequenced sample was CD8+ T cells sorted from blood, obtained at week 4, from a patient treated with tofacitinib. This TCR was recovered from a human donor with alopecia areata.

For the CDR3, the DNA is TGTGCCAGCAGCCCAGGGGGACTAGAGACCCAGTACTTC. Amino acid sequence: CASSPGGLETQYF. This rearrangement joins TRBV7-9 to TRBJ2-5, with a weak D call TRBD1 (7 bases). The CDR3 has 13 amino acids. Germline CDR1 and CDR2: SEHNR and FQNEAQ (reference sequence). V shed 5 bases and J shed 4 bases, with 11 bases lying between them.